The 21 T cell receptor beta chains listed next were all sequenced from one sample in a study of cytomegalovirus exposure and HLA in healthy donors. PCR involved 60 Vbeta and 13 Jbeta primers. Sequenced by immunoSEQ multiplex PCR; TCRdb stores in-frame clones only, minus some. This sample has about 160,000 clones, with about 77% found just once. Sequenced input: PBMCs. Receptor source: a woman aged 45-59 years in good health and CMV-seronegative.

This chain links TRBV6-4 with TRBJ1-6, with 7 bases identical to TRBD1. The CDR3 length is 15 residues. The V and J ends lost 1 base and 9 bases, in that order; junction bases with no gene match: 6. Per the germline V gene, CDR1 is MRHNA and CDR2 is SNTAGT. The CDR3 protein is CASSDYRGLSSPLHF. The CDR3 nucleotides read TGTGCCAGCAGTGACTACAGGGGTTTGAGTTCACCCCTCCACTTT.

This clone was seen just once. CDR3 protein: CASSLGLQIYEQYF. The CDR3 DNA reads as TGTGCCAGCAGCTTAGGTCTACAGATCTACGAGCAGTACTTC. The rearrangement uses TRBV7-2 and TRBJ2-7; D remains ambiguous. Germline V CDR1 and CDR2: SGHTA, FQGNSA. The CDR3 is 14 residues long. V was shortened by 1 base and J by 3 bases, with 10 bases between the two germline ends.

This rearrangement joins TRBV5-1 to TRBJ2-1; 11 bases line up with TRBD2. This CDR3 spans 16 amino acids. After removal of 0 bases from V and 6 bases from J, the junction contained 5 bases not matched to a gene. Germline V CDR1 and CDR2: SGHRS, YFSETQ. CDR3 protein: CASSLGLAGGLNEQFF. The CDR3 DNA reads TGCGCCAGCAGCTTGGGCCTAGCGGGGGGTCTCAATGAGCAGTTCTTC.

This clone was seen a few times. CDR3 region: CASSVLAADEQFF. CDR3 nucleotide sequence: TGTGCCAGCAGCGTACTAGCGGCGGATGAGCAGTTCTTC. The genes are TRBV9 and TRBJ2-1, with 7 bases fitting TRBD2. The CDR3 loop spans 13 amino acids. The J segment lost 8 bases and the V segment lost 1 base, leaving 3 bases of the junction unmatched. Germline CDR1 is SGDLS and CDR2 is YYNGEE.

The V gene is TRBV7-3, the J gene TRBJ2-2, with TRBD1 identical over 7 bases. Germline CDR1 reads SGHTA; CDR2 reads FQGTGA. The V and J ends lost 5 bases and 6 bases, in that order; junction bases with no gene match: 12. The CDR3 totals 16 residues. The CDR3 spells CASSIDRAYRAGELFF. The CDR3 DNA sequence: TGTGCCAGCAGCATCGACAGGGCCTATCGCGCCGGGGAGCTGTTTTTT.

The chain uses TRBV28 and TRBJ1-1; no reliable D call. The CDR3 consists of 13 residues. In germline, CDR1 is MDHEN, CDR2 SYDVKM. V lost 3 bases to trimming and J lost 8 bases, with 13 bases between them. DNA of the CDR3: TGTGCCAGCAGTTTGGGCCTCCCGCAGGAAGCTTTCTTT. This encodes CASSLGLPQEAFF.

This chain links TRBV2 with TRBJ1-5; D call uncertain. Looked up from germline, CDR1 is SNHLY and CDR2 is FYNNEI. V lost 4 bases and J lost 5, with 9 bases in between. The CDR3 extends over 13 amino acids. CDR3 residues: CASSVQRDQPQHF. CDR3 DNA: TGTGCCAGCAGTGTACAGCGGGATCAGCCCCAGCATTTT. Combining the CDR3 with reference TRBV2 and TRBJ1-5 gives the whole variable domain EPEVTQTPSHQVTQMGQEVILRCVPISNHLYFYWYRQILGQKVEFLVSFYNNEISEKSEIFDDQFSVERPDGSNFTLKIRSTKLEDSAMYFCASSVQRDQPQHFGDGTRLSIL.

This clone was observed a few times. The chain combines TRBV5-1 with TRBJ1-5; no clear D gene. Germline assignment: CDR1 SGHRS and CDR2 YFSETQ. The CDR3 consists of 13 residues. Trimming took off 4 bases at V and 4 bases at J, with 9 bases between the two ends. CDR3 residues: CASSAGKNQPQHF. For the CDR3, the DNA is TGCGCCAGCAGCGCGGGAAAAAATCAGCCCCAGCATTTT.

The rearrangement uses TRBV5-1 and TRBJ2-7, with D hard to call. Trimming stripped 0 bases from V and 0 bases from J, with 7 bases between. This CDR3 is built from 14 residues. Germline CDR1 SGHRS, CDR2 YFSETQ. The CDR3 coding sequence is TGCGCCAGCAGCTTGGGAGGTCCCTCCTACGAGCAGTACTTC. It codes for CASSLGGPSYEQYF.

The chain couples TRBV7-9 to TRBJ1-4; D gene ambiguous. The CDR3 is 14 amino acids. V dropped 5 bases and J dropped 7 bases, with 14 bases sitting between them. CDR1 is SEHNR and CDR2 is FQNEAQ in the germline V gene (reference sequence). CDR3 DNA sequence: TGTGCCAGCAGCCCGACGGGGAGAAGTGAAAAACTGTTTTTT. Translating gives CASSPTGRSEKLFF.

The chain's CDR3 is CASSSIPGQVDRQPQHF. The CDR3, as DNA: TGTGCCAGCAGCTCTATCCCGGGACAGGTAGACCGTCAGCCCCAGCATTTT. The chain employs TRBV7-8 and TRBJ1-5; 8 bases match TRBD1. The length of the CDR3 is 17 residues. The trim removed 4 bases at V and 6 bases at J, leaving 14 bases unmatched. Germline CDR1 is SGHVS and CDR2 is FQNEAQ.

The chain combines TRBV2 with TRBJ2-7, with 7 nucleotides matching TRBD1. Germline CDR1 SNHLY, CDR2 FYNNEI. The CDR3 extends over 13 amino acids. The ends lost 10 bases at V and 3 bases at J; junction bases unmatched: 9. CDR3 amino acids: CATSAGTDYEQYF. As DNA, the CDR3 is TGTGCCACCTCGGCCGGGACAGACTACGAGCAGTACTTC.

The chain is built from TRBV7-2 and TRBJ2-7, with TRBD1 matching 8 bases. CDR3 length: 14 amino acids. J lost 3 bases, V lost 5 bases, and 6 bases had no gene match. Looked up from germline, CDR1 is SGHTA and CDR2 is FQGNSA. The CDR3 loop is CASSPWTGSYEQYF. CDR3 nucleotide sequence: TGTGCCAGCAGCCCCTGGACAGGGAGCTACGAGCAGTACTTC.

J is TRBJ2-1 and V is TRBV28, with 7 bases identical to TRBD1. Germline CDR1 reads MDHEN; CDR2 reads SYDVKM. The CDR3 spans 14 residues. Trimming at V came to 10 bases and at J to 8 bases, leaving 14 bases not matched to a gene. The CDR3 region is CANPIGTAGDEQFF. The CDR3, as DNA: TGTGCCAACCCGATTGGGACAGCCGGCGATGAGCAGTTCTTC. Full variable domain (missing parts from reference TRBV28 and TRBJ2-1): DVKVTQSSRYLVKRTGEKVFLECVQDMDHENMFWYRQDPGLGLRLIYFSYDVKMKEKGDIPEGYSVSREKKERFSLILESASTNQTSMYLCANPIGTAGDEQFFGPGTRLTVL.

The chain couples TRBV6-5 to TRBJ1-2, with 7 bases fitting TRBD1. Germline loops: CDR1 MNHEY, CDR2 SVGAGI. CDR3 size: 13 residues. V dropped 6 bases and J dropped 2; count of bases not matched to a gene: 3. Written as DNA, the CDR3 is TGTGCCAGCAGGGACAGGCAGAACTATGGCTACACCTTC. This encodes CASRDRQNYGYTF.

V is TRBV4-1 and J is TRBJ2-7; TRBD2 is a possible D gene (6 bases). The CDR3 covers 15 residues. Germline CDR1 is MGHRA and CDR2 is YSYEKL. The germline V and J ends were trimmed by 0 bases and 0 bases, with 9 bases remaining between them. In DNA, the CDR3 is TGCGCCAGCAGCCAAGAGAGGCGGGACTCCTACGAGCAGTACTTC. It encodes CASSQERRDSYEQYF.

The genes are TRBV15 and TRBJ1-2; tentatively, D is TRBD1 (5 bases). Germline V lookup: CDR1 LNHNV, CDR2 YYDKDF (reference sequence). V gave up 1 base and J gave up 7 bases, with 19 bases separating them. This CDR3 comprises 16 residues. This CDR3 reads CATSRGVREVGGGYTF. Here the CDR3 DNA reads TGTGCCACCAGCAGAGGGGTGAGGGAGGTCGGGGGTGGCTACACCTTC. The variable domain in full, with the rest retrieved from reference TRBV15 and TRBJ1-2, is DAMVIQNPRYQVTQFGKPVTLSCSQTLNHNVMYWYQQKSSQAPKLLFHYYDKDFNNEADTPDNFQSRRPNTSFCFLDIRSPGLGDTAMYLCATSRGVREVGGGYTFGSGTRLTVV.

The CDR3 nucleotides read TGTGCCAGCTCACCAGGGTCCGGTCCGGGGCCCCAGCATTTT. This gives the protein CASSPGSGPGPQHF. The rearrangement joins TRBV18 to TRBJ1-5; D ambiguous. The CDR3 extends over 14 amino acids. The V end lost 2 bases, the J end lost 9 bases, and 14 bases lay between the germline ends. The germline V gene encodes CDR1 KGHSH and CDR2 LQKENI.

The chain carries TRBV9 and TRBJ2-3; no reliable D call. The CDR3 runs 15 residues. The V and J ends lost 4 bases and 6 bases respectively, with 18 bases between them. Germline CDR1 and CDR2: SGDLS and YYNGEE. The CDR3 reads CASSPLGSPLDTQYF. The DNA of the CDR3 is TGTGCCAGCAGCCCCCTGGGCTCTCCCCTGGATACGCAGTATTTT.

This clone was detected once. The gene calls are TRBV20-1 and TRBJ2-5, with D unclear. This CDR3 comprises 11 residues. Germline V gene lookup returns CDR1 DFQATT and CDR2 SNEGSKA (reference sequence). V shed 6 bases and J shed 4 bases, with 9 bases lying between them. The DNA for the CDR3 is TGCAGTGCCCCAACGGGAGAGACCCAGTACTTC. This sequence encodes CSAPTGETQYF.

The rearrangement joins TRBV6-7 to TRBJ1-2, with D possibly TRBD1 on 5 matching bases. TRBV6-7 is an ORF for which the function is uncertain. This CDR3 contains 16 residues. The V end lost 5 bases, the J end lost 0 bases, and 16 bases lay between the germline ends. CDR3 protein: CASSPPQTGSNYGYTF. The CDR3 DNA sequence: TGTGCCAGCAGTCCACCGCAAACAGGATCTAACTATGGCTACACCTTC.